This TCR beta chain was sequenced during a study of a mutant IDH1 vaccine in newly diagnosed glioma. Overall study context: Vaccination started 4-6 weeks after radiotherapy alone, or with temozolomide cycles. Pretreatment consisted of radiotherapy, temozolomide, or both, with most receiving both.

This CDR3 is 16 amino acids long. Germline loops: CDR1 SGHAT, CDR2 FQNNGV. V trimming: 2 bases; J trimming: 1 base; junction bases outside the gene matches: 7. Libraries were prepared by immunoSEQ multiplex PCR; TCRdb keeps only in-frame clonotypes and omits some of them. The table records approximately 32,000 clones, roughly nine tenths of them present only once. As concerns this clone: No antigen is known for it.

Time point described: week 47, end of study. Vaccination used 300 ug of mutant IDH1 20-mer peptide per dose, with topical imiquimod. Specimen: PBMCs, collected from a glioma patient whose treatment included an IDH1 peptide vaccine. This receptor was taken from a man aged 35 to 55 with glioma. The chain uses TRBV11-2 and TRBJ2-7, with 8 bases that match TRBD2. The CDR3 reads CASSLPSGTRSYEQYF. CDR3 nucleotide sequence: TGTGCCAGCAGCTTACCTTCCGGGACTAGATCCTACGAGCAGTACTTC.